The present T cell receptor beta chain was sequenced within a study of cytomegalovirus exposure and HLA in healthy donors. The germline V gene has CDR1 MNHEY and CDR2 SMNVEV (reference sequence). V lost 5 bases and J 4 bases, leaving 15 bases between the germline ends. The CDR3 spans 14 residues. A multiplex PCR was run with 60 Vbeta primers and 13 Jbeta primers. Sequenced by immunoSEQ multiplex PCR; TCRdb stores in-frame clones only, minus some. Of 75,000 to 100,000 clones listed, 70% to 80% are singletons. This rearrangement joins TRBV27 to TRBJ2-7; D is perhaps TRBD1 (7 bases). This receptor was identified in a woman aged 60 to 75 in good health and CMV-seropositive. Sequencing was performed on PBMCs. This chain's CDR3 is CASSNQGGRYEQYF. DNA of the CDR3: TGTGCCAGCAGTAACCAGGGGGGTCGATACGAGCAGTACTTC.